The 14 T cell receptor beta chains below were found in one sample sequenced in a study of blood T cell repertoires in COVID-19. Assay: immunoSEQ multiplex PCR; the TCRdb copy retains only in-frame clones and omits some. The repertoire holds about 140,000 clones, with 70% to 80% as singletons. Source material: peripheral blood. The receptor set was obtained from a man aged 55 to 70 who had recovered from COVID-19.

V is TRBV25-1 and J is TRBJ1-4; no clear D. The CDR3 is made up of 14 amino acids. The germline V gene encodes CDR1 MGHDK and CDR2 SYGVNS. The V end lost 4 bases, the J end lost 3 bases, and 9 bases lay between the germline ends. The CDR3 sequence is CASSVHDPNEKLFF. The CDR3 DNA is TGTGCCAGCAGTGTACACGATCCTAATGAAAAACTGTTTTTT.

V usage is TRBV4-1 and J usage is TRBJ2-1; 10 nucleotides agree with TRBD2. The CDR3 runs 15 residues. V was clipped by 2 bases and J by 8 bases; unmatched bases: 6. Germline CDR1 and CDR2: MGHRA and YSYEKL. The CDR3 nucleotides read TGCGCCAGCAGCCAATTCCTAGCGGGGGTGGATGAGCAGTTCTTC. This translates into CASSQFLAGVDEQFF.

V and J are TRBV9 and TRBJ2-5; TRBD1 matches at 10 bases. This CDR3 spans 15 amino acids. Germline V gene data show CDR1 as SGDLS and CDR2 as YYNGEE. Trimming at V came to 0 bases and at J to 6 bases, leaving 5 bases not matched to a gene. For the CDR3, the DNA is TGTGCCAGCAGCGTAGCTGGGACAGGGGAACAGACCCAGTACTTC. Protein product: CASSVAGTGEQTQYF.

This sequence joins TRBV7-2 and TRBJ1-5; perhaps TRBD1 as D (6 bases). The CDR3 totals 14 residues. V lost 3 bases and J lost 5, with 11 bases in between. CDR1 is SGHTA, CDR2 FQGNSA, per germline. The DNA for the CDR3 is TGTGCCAGCAGCTTTGGGGGACAAGATCAGCCCCAGCATTTT. Amino acids: CASSFGGQDQPQHF.

This chain connects TRBV7-9 to TRBJ2-7; 9 bases match TRBD1. CDR1 is SEHNR and CDR2 is FQNEAQ in the germline V gene (reference sequence). The CDR3 has 14 residues. V lost 5 bases and J lost 7; bases outside the gene matches: 9. For the CDR3, the DNA is TGTGCCAGCAGCCTCGGACAGGGGCCCCGTGAGCAGTACTTC. Its protein product is CASSLGQGPREQYF.

The chain employs TRBV30 and TRBJ2-7; 9 bases align to TRBD2. V lost 1 base, J lost 0 bases, and 4 bases stayed unmatched. The germline gives CDR1 GTSNPN, CDR2 SVGIG (reference sequence). The CDR3 spans 15 residues. In DNA form, the CDR3 reads TGTGCCTGGAGTGGGAGCGGGGGGCTCTCCTACGAGCAGTACTTC. Translating gives CAWSGSGGLSYEQYF.

The CDR3 nucleotides are TGTGCCAGCAGCTGGGGAGTTTCATCACAAGATACGCAGTATTTT. Translation gives CASSWGVSSQDTQYF. This sequence joins TRBV7-2 and TRBJ2-3; TRBD2 is a possible D gene (5 bases). The germline gives CDR1 SGHTA, CDR2 FQGNSA. The CDR3 sequence is 15 residues long. V was trimmed by 4 bases and J by 5 bases, leaving 16 bases between them.

The gene calls are TRBV4-2 and TRBJ2-7, with a possible D match to TRBD1 (6 bases). This CDR3 comprises 14 residues. Germline CDR1 LGHNA, CDR2 YNFKEQ. Trimming removed 1 base from V and 4 bases from J, with 11 bases in between. The DNA for the CDR3 is TGTGCCAGCAGCCAAGGTCAGGGGAGTTACGAGCAGTACTTC. Amino acids: CASSQGQGSYEQYF.

This clone was seen only a few times. This sequence joins TRBV18 and TRBJ2-1; 11 nucleotides align to TRBD2. J was trimmed by 5 bases and V by 3 bases; bases with no gene match: 3. Germline CDR1 reads KGHSH; CDR2 reads LQKENI. The CDR3 loop spans 15 amino acids. For the CDR3, the DNA is TGTGCCAGCTCACCGGGACTAGCGGATAACAATGAGCAGTTCTTC. It is translated as CASSPGLADNNEQFF.

On this clone: Other nucleotide sequences in the sample specify the same CDR3. V is TRBV5-4 and J is TRBJ2-3, with 10 bases matching TRBD2. This CDR3 is 15 amino acids long. With 0 bases clipped from V and 4 bases from J, the junction kept 2 bases outside the gene matches. Per the germline V gene, CDR1 is SGHNT and CDR2 is YYREEE (reference sequence). CDR3 sequence (DNA): TGTGCCAGCAGCTTGGGGCTAGCGGGAGCAGATACGCAGTATTTT. This gives the protein CASSLGLAGADTQYF.

The J gene is TRBJ2-3, the V gene TRBV7-2, with D maybe TRBD2 (6 bases). CDR1 SGHTA and CDR2 FQGNSA come from the germline V gene. V was pared by 4 bases and J by 0 bases, with 8 bases between. The CDR3 runs 14 residues. CDR3: CASSSGVSTDTQYF. The CDR3 DNA sequence: TGTGCCAGCAGCTCGGGGGTTAGCACAGATACGCAGTATTTT. Based on the CDR3 plus reference TRBV7-2 and TRBJ2-3, the full variable domain is GAGVSQSPSNKVTEKGKDVELRCDPISGHTALYWYRQSLGQGLEFLIYFQGNSAPDKSGLPSDRFSAERTGGSVSTLTIQRTQQEDSAVYLCASSSGVSTDTQYFGPGTRLTVL.

The chain couples TRBV4-1 to TRBJ2-4; 10 positions agree with TRBD2. This CDR3 has 21 residues. The V gene end was trimmed by 3 bases and the J gene end by 1 base; junction bases not matched to a gene: 18. Germline CDR1 is MGHRA and CDR2 is YSYEKL. The CDR3 protein is CASSHTPAASGRRLAKNIQYF. CDR3 coding DNA: TGCGCCAGCAGCCATACCCCCGCGGCTAGCGGGAGAAGGTTGGCCAAAAACATTCAGTACTTC.

The chain is built from TRBV24-1 and TRBJ1-2; TRBD1 matches at 7 bases. Germline values: CDR1 KGHDR, CDR2 SFDVKD. The trim removed 4 bases at V and 0 bases at J, leaving 4 bases unmatched. CDR3 length: 15 residues. CDR3 protein: CATSDHGTANYGYTF. The CDR3 DNA is TGTGCCACCAGTGACCATGGGACAGCTAACTATGGCTACACCTTC.

The chain uses TRBV6-2 or TRBV6-3 and TRBJ2-1; 7 bases are a match to TRBD2. Germline V gene data show CDR1 as MNHEY and CDR2 as SVGEGT. The CDR3 covers 16 residues. Trimming cost V 2 bases and J 4 bases; bases outside gene matches: 8. CDR3 sequence reads: CASSYAGEPRYNEQFF. The CDR3 DNA is TGTGCCAGCAGTTACGCGGGGGAGCCCCGATACAATGAGCAGTTCTTC.